This T cell receptor beta chain was sequenced in a study of shared clonotypes between healthy human individuals. Notes on the study in general: Sharing across four donors was highest in naive CD4 (roughly 5%) and lowest in memory CD8 (around 0.4%).

Germline CDR1 MGHRA, CDR2 YSYEKL. This CDR3 contains 17 residues. With V trimmed by 1 base and J by 2 bases, 8 bases remained unmatched. In the case of this clone: Its antigen is not identified.

Replicate PCRs run on sorted subsets employed approximately 0.2 ug DNA, 30,000 to 35,000 T cell genomes. The method was immunoSEQ multiplex PCR; TCRdb's version includes in-frame clones alone and lacks a portion of them. This repertoire shows about 710,000 clones, 60% to 75% found once; its top ten account for around 1.7%. Input material: memory CD4+ T cells sorted from blood. As to subset: CD45RA-negative fraction. The receptor was derived from a woman aged 25 to 39 in good health. This rearrangement joins TRBV4-1 to TRBJ2-4; 7 nucleotides match TRBD1. The CDR3 sequence is CASSQGPQGVTKNIQYF. CDR3 in DNA: TGCGCCAGCAGCCAAGGACCCCAGGGGGTAACCAAAAACATTCAGTACTTC.